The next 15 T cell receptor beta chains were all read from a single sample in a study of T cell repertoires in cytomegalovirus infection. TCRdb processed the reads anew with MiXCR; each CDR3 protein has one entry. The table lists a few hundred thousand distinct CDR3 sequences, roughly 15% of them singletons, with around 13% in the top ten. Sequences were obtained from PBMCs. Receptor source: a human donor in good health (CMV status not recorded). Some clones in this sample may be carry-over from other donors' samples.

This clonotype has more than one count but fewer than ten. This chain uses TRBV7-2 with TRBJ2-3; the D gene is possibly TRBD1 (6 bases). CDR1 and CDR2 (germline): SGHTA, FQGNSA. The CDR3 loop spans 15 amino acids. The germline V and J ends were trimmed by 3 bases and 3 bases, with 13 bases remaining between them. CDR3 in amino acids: CASSFYRDGTDTQYF. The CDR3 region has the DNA TGTGCCAGCAGCTTCTACAGGGACGGGACAGATACGCAGTATTTT. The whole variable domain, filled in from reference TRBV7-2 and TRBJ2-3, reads GAGVSQSPSNKVTEKGKDVELRCDPISGHTALYWYRQSLGQGLEFLIYFQGNSAPDKSGLPSDRFSAERTGGSVSTLTIQRTQQEDSAVYLCASSFYRDGTDTQYFGPGTRLTVL.

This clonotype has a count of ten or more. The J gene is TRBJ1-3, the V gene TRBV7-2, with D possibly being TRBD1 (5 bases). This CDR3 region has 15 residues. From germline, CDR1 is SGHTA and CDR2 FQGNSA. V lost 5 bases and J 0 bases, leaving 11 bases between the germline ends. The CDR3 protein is CASSRQGPSGNTIYF. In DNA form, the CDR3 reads TGTGCCAGCAGCCGTCAGGGCCCCTCTGGAAACACCATATATTTT.

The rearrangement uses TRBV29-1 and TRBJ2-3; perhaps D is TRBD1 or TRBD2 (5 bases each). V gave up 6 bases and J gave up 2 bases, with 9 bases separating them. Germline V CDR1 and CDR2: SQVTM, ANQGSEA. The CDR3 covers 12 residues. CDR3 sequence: CSVEDNTDTQYF. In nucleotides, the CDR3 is TGCAGCGTGGAGGACAACACAGATACGCAGTATTTT.

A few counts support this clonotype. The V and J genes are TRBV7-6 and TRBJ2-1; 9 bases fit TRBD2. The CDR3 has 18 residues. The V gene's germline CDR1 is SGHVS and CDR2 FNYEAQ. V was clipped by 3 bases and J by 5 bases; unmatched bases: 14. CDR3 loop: CASSLVAGGAAGNNEQFF. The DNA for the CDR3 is TGTGCCAGCAGCTTGGTTGCGGGGGGGGCGGCGGGCAACAATGAGCAGTTCTTC.

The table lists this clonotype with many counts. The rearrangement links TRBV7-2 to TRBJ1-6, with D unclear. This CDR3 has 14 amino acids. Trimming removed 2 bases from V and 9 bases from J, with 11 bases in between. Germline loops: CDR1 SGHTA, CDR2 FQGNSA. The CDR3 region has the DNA TGTGCCAGCAGCTTACCTTACCCAAGTTCACCCCTCCACTTT. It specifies CASSLPYPSSPLHF.

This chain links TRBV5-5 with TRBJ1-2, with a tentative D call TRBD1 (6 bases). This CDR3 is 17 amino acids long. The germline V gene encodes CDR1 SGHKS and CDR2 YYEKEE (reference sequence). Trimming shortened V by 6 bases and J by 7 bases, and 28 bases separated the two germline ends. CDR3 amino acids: CASTVGAGQTPGGGYTF. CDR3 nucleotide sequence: TGTGCCAGCACCGTCGGCGCGGGACAAACTCCGGGAGGTGGCTACACCTTC.

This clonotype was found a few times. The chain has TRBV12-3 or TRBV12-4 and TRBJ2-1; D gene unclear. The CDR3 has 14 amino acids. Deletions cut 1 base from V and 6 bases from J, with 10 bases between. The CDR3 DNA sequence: TGTGCCAGCAGTTTAGGTTTAGGGCCCAATGAGCAGTTCTTC. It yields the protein CASSLGLGPNEQFF.

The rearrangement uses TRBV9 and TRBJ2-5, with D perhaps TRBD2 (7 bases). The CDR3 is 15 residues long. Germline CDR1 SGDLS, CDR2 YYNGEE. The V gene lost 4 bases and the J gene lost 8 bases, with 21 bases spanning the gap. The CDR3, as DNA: TGTGCCAGCAGCCCCCAGGCGGGGGCCCTAGATACCCAGTACTTC. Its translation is CASSPQAGALDTQYF.

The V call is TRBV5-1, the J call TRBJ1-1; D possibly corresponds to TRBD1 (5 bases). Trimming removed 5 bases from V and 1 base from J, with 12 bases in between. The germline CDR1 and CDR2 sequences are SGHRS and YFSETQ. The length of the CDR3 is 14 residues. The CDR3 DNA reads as TGCGCCAGCAGTCAGGAGGGGAAGAACACTGAAGCTTTCTTT. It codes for CASSQEGKNTEAFF.

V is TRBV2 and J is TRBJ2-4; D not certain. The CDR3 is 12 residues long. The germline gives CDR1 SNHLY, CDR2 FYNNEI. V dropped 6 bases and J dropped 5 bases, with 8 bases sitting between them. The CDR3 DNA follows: TGTGCCAGCAGACCCCGGGAAAACATTCAGTACTTC. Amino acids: CASRPRENIQYF. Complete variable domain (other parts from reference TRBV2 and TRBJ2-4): EPEVTQTPSHQVTQMGQEVILRCVPISNHLYFYWYRQILGQKVEFLVSFYNNEISEKSEIFDDQFSVERPDGSNFTLKIRSTKLEDSAMYFCASRPRENIQYFGAGTRLSVL.

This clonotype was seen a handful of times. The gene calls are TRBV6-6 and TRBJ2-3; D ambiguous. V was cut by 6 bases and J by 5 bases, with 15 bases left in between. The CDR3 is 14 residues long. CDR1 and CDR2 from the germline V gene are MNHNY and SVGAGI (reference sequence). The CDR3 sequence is CASSPPPSLDTQYF. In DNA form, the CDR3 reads TGTGCCAGCAGCCCACCACCCTCATTAGATACGCAGTATTTT.

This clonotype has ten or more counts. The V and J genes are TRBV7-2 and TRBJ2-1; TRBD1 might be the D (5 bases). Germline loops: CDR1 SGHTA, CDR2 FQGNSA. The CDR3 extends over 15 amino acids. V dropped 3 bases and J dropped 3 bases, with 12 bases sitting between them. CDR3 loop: CASSLDPQGYNEQFF. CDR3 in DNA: TGTGCCAGCAGCTTGGACCCCCAGGGCTACAATGAGCAGTTCTTC.

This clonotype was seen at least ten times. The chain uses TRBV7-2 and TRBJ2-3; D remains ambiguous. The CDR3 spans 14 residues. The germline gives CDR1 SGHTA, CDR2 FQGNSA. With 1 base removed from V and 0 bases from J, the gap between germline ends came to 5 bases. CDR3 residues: CASSLVGSTDTQYF. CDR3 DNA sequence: TGTGCCAGCAGCTTAGTAGGCAGCACAGATACGCAGTATTTT.

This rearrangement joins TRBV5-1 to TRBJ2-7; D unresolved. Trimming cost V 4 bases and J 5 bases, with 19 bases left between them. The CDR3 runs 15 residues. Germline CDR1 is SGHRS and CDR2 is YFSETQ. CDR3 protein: CASSQIWPESHEQYF. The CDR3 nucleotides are TGCGCCAGCAGCCAGATTTGGCCCGAGAGCCACGAGCAGTACTTC.

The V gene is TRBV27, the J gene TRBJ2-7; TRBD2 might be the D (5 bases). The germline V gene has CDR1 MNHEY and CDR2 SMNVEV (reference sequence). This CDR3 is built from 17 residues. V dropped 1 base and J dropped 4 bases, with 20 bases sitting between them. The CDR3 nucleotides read TGTGCCAGCAGTTTATACCCTCTAGCTGAGGGCCGATACGAGCAGTACTTC. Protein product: CASSLYPLAEGRYEQYF.